This T cell receptor beta chain was obtained from a study of cytomegalovirus exposure and HLA in healthy donors. Whole-study context: The same platform was used for the roughly 130 validation repertoires and the approximately 670 first-cohort repertoires, a later analysis reported. Study findings and constraints: Through in vitro validation, a few CMV-associated chains were shown to be specific for CMV antigens. With high specificity and sensitivity, the classifier reportedly diagnosed cytomegalovirus status. Rare TCR sequences dominated, though some public TCRs recurred in many donors.

The data were produced by immunoSEQ multiplex PCR, yet TCRdb's version contains in-frame clones alone and is incomplete. The table has 100,000 to 150,000 clones, roughly 87% seen once. The ends were cut back, 6 bases at V and 9 bases at J, with 15 bases in the middle. Germline CDR1 reads MNHEY; CDR2 reads SMNVEV (reference sequence). This CDR3 comprises 14 residues. Worth noting for this clone: Its specificity is not known.

This TCR derives from a woman aged 18-30 years in good health and CMV-seronegative. The sequencing sample was made of PBMCs. This chain connects TRBV27 to TRBJ1-6; D call uncertain. CDR3 protein: CASSYSTHGSPLHF. The CDR3, as DNA: TGTGCCAGCAGCTACTCAACCCATGGTTCACCCCTCCACTTT.